A single sample is the source of the 24 T cell receptor beta chains below, sequenced in a study of T cells after yellow fever vaccination. TCRdb recomputed calls from the 5' RACE reads with MiXCR, one row per CDR3 protein. The sample consists of 300,000 to 450,000 distinct CDR3 sequences, approximately 8% of them appearing once. This specimen consisted of PBMCs, obtained approximately 47 days after the first yellow fever vaccination. These receptors all stem from a man aged 18 to 29 who received the YFV17D yellow fever vaccine.

This clonotype was observed a handful of times. The J gene is TRBJ1-1, the V gene TRBV5-1; D is uncertain. Trimming pared 0 bases from V and 0 bases from J, leaving 9 bases between. The CDR3 covers 15 residues. Germline V gene sequence: CDR1 SGHRS, CDR2 YFSETQ. Here the CDR3 DNA reads TGCGCCAGCAGCTTGGGGGTTTCCCTGAACACTGAAGCTTTCTTT. Residues: CASSLGVSLNTEAFF.

In this sample, this clonotype turned up a few times. The rearrangement joins TRBV7-9 to TRBJ2-7; D is undetermined. This CDR3 has 13 residues. The germline gives CDR1 SEHNR, CDR2 FQNEAQ (reference sequence). The V gene lost 7 bases and the J gene lost 4 bases, with 14 bases spanning the gap. The CDR3 loop is CASTLGNMYEQYF. The CDR3 nucleotides read TGTGCCAGCACCCTAGGGAACATGTACGAGCAGTACTTC.

V and J are TRBV7-9 and TRBJ1-4; D is possibly TRBD1 (5 bases). The V gene lost 5 bases and the J gene lost 7 bases, with 17 bases spanning the gap. The V gene's germline CDR1 is SEHNR and CDR2 FQNEAQ (reference sequence). This CDR3 has 15 residues. CDR3 amino acids: CASSPPGEGREKLFF. The CDR3 bases are TGTGCCAGCAGCCCCCCCGGGGAGGGGCGTGAAAAACTGTTTTTT.

This clonotype has only a few counts. Here the CDR3 DNA reads TGTGCCAGCAGCCAAGATATCGCTAAGGGGGCGGAAGGCTACACCTTC. Its translation is CASSQDIAKGAEGYTF. The chain recombines TRBV4-2 with TRBJ1-2; 7 bases fit TRBD1. The ends lost 0 bases at V and 8 bases at J; junction bases unmatched: 12. This CDR3 has 16 amino acids. CDR1 is LGHNA and CDR2 is YNFKEQ in the germline V gene.

This clonotype showed up many times. This chain uses TRBV7-2 with TRBJ2-5, with a possible D match to TRBD1 (5 bases). CDR3 length: 13 residues. V lost 1 base, J lost 3 bases, and 6 bases lay in between. CDR1 is SGHTA and CDR2 is FQGNSA in the germline V gene. The CDR3 loop reads CASSLVQEETQYF. CDR3 DNA: TGTGCCAGCAGCTTAGTACAGGAAGAGACCCAGTACTTC.

This clonotype was seen a handful of times. The rearrangement links TRBV7-8 to TRBJ2-2; D gene uncertain. The germline V and J ends were trimmed by 1 base and 2 bases, with 8 bases remaining between them. The germline V gene has CDR1 SGHVS and CDR2 FQNEAQ. This CDR3 contains 15 residues. The CDR3 is CASSLGILNTGELFF. The DNA of the CDR3 is TGTGCCAGCAGCTTAGGGATCTTAAACACCGGGGAGCTGTTTTTT.

V and J are TRBV7-2 and TRBJ1-4; D may be TRBD1 (6 bases). Trimming cost V 3 bases and J 4 bases, with 12 bases left between them. Germline values: CDR1 SGHTA, CDR2 FQGNSA. This CDR3 is 15 amino acids long. CDR3 nucleotide sequence: TGTGCCAGCAGCTTCTACAGGGAGGGTAATGAAAAACTGTTTTTT. As protein: CASSFYREGNEKLFF.

This clonotype was detected a few times. The rearrangement uses TRBV6-5 and TRBJ2-2, with 9 bases fitting TRBD2. After removal of 0 bases from V and 4 bases from J, the junction contained 3 bases not matched to a gene. Germline values: CDR1 MNHEY, CDR2 SVGAGI. This CDR3 has 16 amino acids. CDR3 coding DNA: TGTGCCAGCAGTTACTCTGGTAGCGGGGGCACCGGGGAGCTGTTTTTT. It encodes CASSYSGSGGTGELFF.

There are a few counts of this clonotype. This chain links TRBV5-1 with TRBJ2-5, with unresolved D. V was cut by 2 bases and J by 5 bases, with 13 bases left in between. The CDR3 covers 14 residues. Germline CDR1 SGHRS, CDR2 YFSETQ. The CDR3 DNA is TGCGCCAGCAGCTTAGGAACTAATCTTGAGACCCAGTACTTC. This translates into CASSLGTNLETQYF.

The chain uses TRBV27 and TRBJ1-2; perhaps TRBD1 as D (5 bases). The CDR3 is 14 amino acids. Germline V gene sequence: CDR1 MNHEY, CDR2 SMNVEV (reference sequence). Trimming took off 6 bases at V and 3 bases at J, with 14 bases between the two ends. The CDR3 coding sequence is TGTGCCAGCAGACAGTTGGGGGGGGACTATGGCTACACCTTC. Translating gives CASRQLGGDYGYTF.

There are a few counts of this clonotype. The CDR3 DNA follows: TGCGCCAGCAGCCAAGACCCCGCGCCGGACTATGGCTACACCTTC. This encodes CASSQDPAPDYGYTF. The chain uses TRBV4-1 and TRBJ1-2; D not resolved. Per germline, CDR1 MGHRA and CDR2 YSYEKL. The CDR3 spans 15 residues. The ends were cut back, 0 bases at V and 3 bases at J, with 11 bases in the middle.

This clonotype came up a few times. This sequence joins TRBV6-5 and TRBJ2-6; D gene ambiguous. The CDR3 is 15 residues long. With 2 bases removed from V and 2 bases from J, the gap between germline ends came to 7 bases. Germline lookup yields CDR1 MNHEY and CDR2 SVGAGI. The CDR3 coding sequence is TGTGCCAGCAGTTACGCCATTACTGGGGCCAACGTCCTGACTTTC. Translation gives CASSYAITGANVLTF.

The chain links TRBV29-1 to TRBJ2-3; D perhaps matches TRBD2 (5 bases). The CDR3 contains 17 residues. Germline values: CDR1 SQVTM, CDR2 ANQGSEA. V lost 0 bases and J 0 bases, leaving 16 bases between the germline ends. CDR3 amino acids: CSVEDWRASPSTDTQYF. In DNA form, the CDR3 reads TGCAGCGTTGAAGATTGGCGGGCGTCGCCTAGCACAGATACGCAGTATTTT.

This clonotype has a count of ten or more. J is TRBJ1-1 and V is TRBV3-1, with 12 bases matching TRBD1. This CDR3 is built from 16 residues. J gave up 3 bases and V 3 bases, and 5 bases lay outside the gene matches. Looked up from germline, CDR1 is LGHDT and CDR2 is YNNKEL (reference sequence). CDR3 sequence: CASSHGTGGLDTEAFF. The CDR3 DNA is TGTGCCAGCAGCCACGGGACAGGGGGCCTTGACACTGAAGCTTTCTTT.

This clonotype was observed many times. This sequence joins TRBV7-3 and TRBJ2-5; 7 bases line up with TRBD2. The germline V gene encodes CDR1 SGHTA and CDR2 FQGTGA. The CDR3 consists of 15 residues. V trimming: 2 bases; J trimming: 5 bases; junction bases outside the gene matches: 8. The CDR3 reads CASSLAGVPQETQYF. DNA of the CDR3: TGTGCCAGCAGCTTAGCGGGGGTCCCTCAGGAGACCCAGTACTTC.

V usage is TRBV10-1 and J usage is TRBJ1-5; maybe TRBD1 (5 bases). CDR1 WNHNN and CDR2 SYGVQD come from the germline V gene (reference sequence). With 4 bases removed from V and 4 bases from J, the gap between germline ends came to 11 bases. This CDR3 is 14 amino acids long. CDR3 sequence (DNA): TGCGCCAGCAGTGTGCCGGAGGGGAATCAGCCCCAGCATTTT. It specifies CASSVPEGNQPQHF.

The rearrangement links TRBV30 to TRBJ2-7, with TRBD1 identical over 9 bases. The CDR3 spans 14 residues. The J segment lost 6 bases and the V segment lost 5 bases, leaving 11 bases of the junction unmatched. CDR1 is GTSNPN, CDR2 SVGIG, per germline (reference sequence). CDR3 loop: CAWLPGQGRGEQYF. The CDR3 nucleotides read TGTGCCTGGCTCCCGGGACAGGGTAGAGGCGAGCAGTACTTC.

This clonotype was observed a handful of times. CDR3 in DNA: TGTGCCAGCACCGACAGGAGATATGATGAGCAGTTCTTC. It encodes CASTDRRYDEQFF. The chain has TRBV12-3 or TRBV12-4 and TRBJ2-1, with a tentative D call TRBD1 (6 bases). The length of the CDR3 is 13 residues. The V and J ends lost 7 bases and 8 bases respectively, with 15 bases between them.

The J gene is TRBJ2-1, the V gene TRBV20-1; D is undetermined. Germline CDR1 is DFQATT and CDR2 is SNEGSKA (reference sequence). CDR3 length: 13 residues. V lost 6 bases, J lost 4 bases, and 13 bases lay in between. The CDR3 loop is CSARRAPYNEQFF. CDR3 in DNA: TGCAGTGCGCGCCGGGCCCCGTACAATGAGCAGTTCTTC.

This clonotype was counted only a few times. The genes are TRBV18 and TRBJ1-5; 10 nucleotides line up with TRBD1. The ends lost 0 bases at V and 4 bases at J; junction bases unmatched: 9. Germline CDR1 and CDR2: KGHSH and LQKENI. This CDR3 is 18 amino acids long. The CDR3 sequence is CASSPPGTGVGPNQPQHF. CDR3 sequence (DNA): TGTGCCAGCTCACCACCTGGGACAGGGGTAGGTCCAAATCAGCCCCAGCATTTT. The whole variable domain, filled in from reference TRBV18 and TRBJ1-5, reads NAGVMQNPRHLVRRRGQEARLRCSPMKGHSHVYWYRQLPEEGLKFMVYLQKENIIDESGMPKERFSAEFPKEGPSILRIQQVVRGDSAAYFCASSPPGTGVGPNQPQHFGDGTRLSIL.

CDR3 bases: TGTGCCATCAGTGATCGAGAAGGGAGCACAGATACGCAGTATTTT. Translation gives CAISDREGSTDTQYF. This chain joins TRBV10-3 and TRBJ2-3; unclear D gene. The CDR3 consists of 15 residues. Trimming pared 3 bases from V and 0 bases from J, leaving 10 bases between. Germline CDR1 ENHRY, CDR2 SYGVKD.

This chain connects TRBV4-3 to TRBJ1-1; D is unresolved. V was clipped by 0 bases and J by 4 bases, with 9 bases between them. Per germline, CDR1 LGHNA and CDR2 YSLEER. The CDR3 contains 14 residues. CDR3 in DNA: TGCGCCAGCAGCCAAGAACGGTACACCACTGAAGCTTTCTTT. As protein: CASSQERYTTEAFF.

The rearrangement joins TRBV6-2 or TRBV6-3 to TRBJ2-1; no reliable D call. Germline values: CDR1 MNHEY, CDR2 SVGEGT. CDR3 length: 13 residues. V was cut by 7 bases and J by 9 bases, with 16 bases left in between. The CDR3 spells CASKKREKVEQFF. CDR3 nucleotides: TGTGCCAGCAAGAAGAGAGAGAAAGTTGAGCAGTTCTTC.

The chain links TRBV20-1 to TRBJ2-1; 7 bases match TRBD1. The CDR3 covers 14 residues. V shed 3 bases and J 8 bases; nucleotides not matched to a gene: 10. Germline assignment: CDR1 DFQATT and CDR2 SNEGSKA (reference sequence). The DNA of the CDR3 is TGCAGTGCTAGTGACAGGGTGGTCATCTATGAGCAGTTCTTC. Translation: CSASDRVVIYEQFF.